Listed below are T cell receptor beta chains from one sample, sequenced in a study of blood T cell repertoires in COVID-19. Measured with immunoSEQ multiplex PCR; TCRdb has only the in-frame clones, and not every one. Of 130,000 or so clones in the sample, approximately 87% were seen once. Sequenced material: peripheral blood. Source of these receptors: a man aged 50-59 years with active COVID-19. Each CDR3 is given with its conserved first and last residue. Fields, in order: CDR3 DNA, CDR3 protein, CDR3 length, clone size, J gene, D gene, V gene. A D gene is named only where the DNA matches it firmly. The size of a clone is reported for some rows only, either as once, few or many, or as a class for expanded clones.

CDR3nt: TGTGCCAGCAGCCAAGGGCTAGCGGGAGGCCAAGAGACCCAGTACTTC
CDR3aa: CASSQGLAGGQETQYF
len: 16
abundance: .
j_gene: TRBJ2-5
d_gene: TRBD2
v_gene: TRBV3-1/TRBV3-2

CDR3nt: TGTGCCAGCCCTGGACAGGGATACACCGGGGAGCTGTTTTTT
CDR3aa: CASPGQGYTGELFF
len: 14
abundance: .
j_gene: TRBJ2-2
d_gene: TRBD1
v_gene: TRBV6-5

CDR3nt: TGTGCCTGGGGCGGGAAGGCCGCGGGGGAAAAACTGTTTTTT
CDR3aa: CAWGGKAAGEKLFF
len: 14
abundance: few
j_gene: TRBJ1-4
d_gene: .
v_gene: TRBV30

CDR3nt: TGTGCCAGCAGTAACTTTCAGGGTTATAGGGAAAAACTGTTTTTT
CDR3aa: CASSNFQGYREKLFF
len: 15
abundance: .
j_gene: TRBJ1-4
d_gene: .
v_gene: TRBV27

CDR3nt: TGTGCCACCAGCCTAATCTCCTCCTACGAGCAGTACTTC
CDR3aa: CATSLISSYEQYF
len: 13
abundance: few
j_gene: TRBJ2-7
d_gene: .
v_gene: TRBV13

CDR3nt: TGTGCCAGCAGCGAGTCTGGGGCCAACGTCCTGACTTTC
CDR3aa: CASSESGANVLTF
len: 13
abundance: .
j_gene: TRBJ2-6
d_gene: .
v_gene: TRBV11-3

CDR3nt: TGTGCCAGCTCACCACTCGCTGGACAGGGAATCGCTGGAAACACCATATATTTT
CDR3aa: CASSPLAGQGIAGNTIYF
len: 18
abundance: .
j_gene: TRBJ1-3
d_gene: TRBD1
v_gene: TRBV18

CDR3nt: TGCAGCGTTGAAGATCGGAGGGGAGACATTCAGTACTTC
CDR3aa: CSVEDRRGDIQYF
len: 13
abundance: .
j_gene: TRBJ2-4
d_gene: .
v_gene: TRBV29-1

CDR3nt: TGTGCCAGTAGCACCGGGGGGCCCTTCCAAGAGACCCAGTACTTC
CDR3aa: CASSTGGPFQETQYF
len: 15
abundance: .
j_gene: TRBJ2-5
d_gene: .
v_gene: TRBV19

CDR3nt: TGTGCCAGCAGCTTGGTGGCTAGCGGGGGGGCGGATACGCAGTATTTT
CDR3aa: CASSLVASGGADTQYF
len: 16
abundance: once
j_gene: TRBJ2-3
d_gene: TRBD2
v_gene: TRBV5-4

CDR3nt: TGTGCCAGCAGCTCCTCCCTAAGTTTACGGGGGGCAATGGAGACCCAGTACTTC
CDR3aa: CASSSSLSLRGAMETQYF
len: 18
abundance: .
j_gene: TRBJ2-5
d_gene: .
v_gene: TRBV7-9

CDR3nt: TGTGCCAGCAGTGAGGAGGGGACAGGGCTCACAGATACGCAGTATTTT
CDR3aa: CASSEEGTGLTDTQYF
len: 16
abundance: .
j_gene: TRBJ2-3
d_gene: TRBD1
v_gene: TRBV6-1

CDR3nt: TGTGCCAGCAGCTTGGACGGTCGCAAAGGAAACACCATATATTTT
CDR3aa: CASSLDGRKGNTIYF
len: 15
abundance: .
j_gene: TRBJ1-3
d_gene: .
v_gene: TRBV5-4

CDR3nt: TGCGCCAGCAGCCATACAACAGGGGGTAATCAGCCCCAGCATTTT
CDR3aa: CASSHTTGGNQPQHF
len: 15
abundance: few
j_gene: TRBJ1-5
d_gene: TRBD1
v_gene: TRBV4-1

CDR3nt: TGTGCCAGCAGTTTTACTGCTTACGAGCAGTACTTC
CDR3aa: CASSFTAYEQYF
len: 12
abundance: .
j_gene: TRBJ2-7
d_gene: .
v_gene: TRBV2

CDR3nt: TGTGCCAGCAGCTTAGTTGGAGGGAGAACCTACAATGAGCAGTTCTTC
CDR3aa: CASSLVGGRTYNEQFF
len: 16
abundance: .
j_gene: TRBJ2-1
d_gene: .
v_gene: TRBV11-2

CDR3nt: TGTGCCAGCAGTTACGTTGGGAGGACGACTGAAGCTTTCTTT
CDR3aa: CASSYVGRTTEAFF
len: 14
abundance: .
j_gene: TRBJ1-1
d_gene: .
v_gene: TRBV6-5

CDR3nt: TGTGCCAGCAGCGTAGCCCTAGCGGGGGCGAGCACAGATACGCAGTATTTT
CDR3aa: CASSVALAGASTDTQYF
len: 17
abundance: .
j_gene: TRBJ2-3
d_gene: TRBD2
v_gene: TRBV9

CDR3nt: TGTGCCAGCAGTGAAGTTCTAGCGGGGGTCCAAGAGACCCAGTACTTC
CDR3aa: CASSEVLAGVQETQYF
len: 16
abundance: .
j_gene: TRBJ2-5
d_gene: TRBD2
v_gene: TRBV6-1

CDR3nt: TGTGCCAGCACCGAGGAAGAAAGGAAACCTCTTCAGTACTTC
CDR3aa: CASTEEERKPLQYF
len: 14
abundance: .
j_gene: TRBJ2-4
d_gene: .
v_gene: TRBV2

CDR3nt: TGTGCCAGCAGTGCAGGAAACTATGGCTACACCTTC
CDR3aa: CASSAGNYGYTF
len: 12
abundance: once
j_gene: TRBJ1-2
d_gene: .
v_gene: TRBV12-3/TRBV12-4

CDR3nt: TGTGCCAGCAGCTTGCAACTAGCGGGAAACATTCAGTACTTC
CDR3aa: CASSLQLAGNIQYF
len: 14
abundance: .
j_gene: TRBJ2-4
d_gene: TRBD2
v_gene: TRBV5-4

CDR3nt: TGTGCCATCCCTGGGTTGGACAGAGGGAGGGCGCAGTTCGCCTACGAGCAGTACTTC
CDR3aa: CAIPGLDRGRAQFAYEQYF
len: 19
abundance: .
j_gene: TRBJ2-7
d_gene: .
v_gene: TRBV27

CDR3nt: TGTGCCAGCAGTACCGGGACAGGGAACTATGGCTACACCTTC
CDR3aa: CASSTGTGNYGYTF
len: 14
abundance: .
j_gene: TRBJ1-2
d_gene: TRBD1
v_gene: TRBV7-9

CDR3nt: TGCGCCAGCAGCTACTTAATCGGAGGGAACGAGCAGTACTTC
CDR3aa: CASSYLIGGNEQYF
len: 14
abundance: .
j_gene: TRBJ2-7
d_gene: .
v_gene: TRBV4-1

CDR3nt: TGTGCCAGCAGCTTAGCTCGGTTTGGGGACACTGCCTACGAGCAGTACTTC
CDR3aa: CASSLARFGDTAYEQYF
len: 17
abundance: .
j_gene: TRBJ2-7
d_gene: .
v_gene: TRBV11-3

CDR3nt: TGTGCCAGCAGTTTAGTTCTAGCGGCCCCTTTCGGGGAGCTGTTTTTT
CDR3aa: CASSLVLAAPFGELFF
len: 16
abundance: .
j_gene: TRBJ2-2
d_gene: TRBD2
v_gene: TRBV27

CDR3nt: TGTGCCAGCAGCCTTACTTACGAGAATGGCTACACCTTC
CDR3aa: CASSLTYENGYTF
len: 13
abundance: .
j_gene: TRBJ1-2
d_gene: .
v_gene: TRBV3-1/TRBV3-2

CDR3nt: TGCAGCGTTACACAGGGCCCTAACTATGGCTACACCTTC
CDR3aa: CSVTQGPNYGYTF
len: 13
abundance: once
j_gene: TRBJ1-2
d_gene: .
v_gene: TRBV29-1

CDR3nt: TGTGCCAGCTCGGACTCCAGAATGGCTTATGGCTACACCTTC
CDR3aa: CASSDSRMAYGYTF
len: 14
abundance: .
j_gene: TRBJ1-2
d_gene: .
v_gene: TRBV18

CDR3nt: TGTGCCAGCAGTTACGAGCCGAACACTGAAGCTTTCTTT
CDR3aa: CASSYEPNTEAFF
len: 13
abundance: .
j_gene: TRBJ1-1
d_gene: .
v_gene: TRBV6-5

CDR3nt: TGCGCCAGCAGTCGAGACGACAGAGGCTCCTATAATTCACCCCTCCACTTT
CDR3aa: CASSRDDRGSYNSPLHF
len: 17
abundance: .
j_gene: TRBJ1-6
d_gene: .
v_gene: TRBV23-1

CDR3nt: TGTGCCAGCAGCCAAGGTCAGGGAGGAGGCTACACCTTC
CDR3aa: CASSQGQGGGYTF
len: 13
abundance: once
j_gene: TRBJ1-2
d_gene: .
v_gene: TRBV3-1/TRBV3-2

CDR3nt: TGTGCCAGCATCAGGATCATGAACACTGAAGCTTTCTTT
CDR3aa: CASIRIMNTEAFF
len: 13
abundance: many
j_gene: TRBJ1-1
d_gene: .
v_gene: TRBV2

CDR3nt: TGTGCCAGCAGTGGGGCGGCCTCTGGAAACACCATATATTTT
CDR3aa: CASSGAASGNTIYF
len: 14
abundance: .
j_gene: TRBJ1-3
d_gene: .
v_gene: TRBV5-6

CDR3nt: TGCGCCAGCAGCCAAGGCAGCTATAATTCACCCCTCCACTTT
CDR3aa: CASSQGSYNSPLHF
len: 14
abundance: .
j_gene: TRBJ1-6
d_gene: .
v_gene: TRBV4-3

CDR3nt: TGTGCCAGCAGACACCTCAACAAAGATACGCAGTATTTT
CDR3aa: CASRHLNKDTQYF
len: 13
abundance: .
j_gene: TRBJ2-3
d_gene: .
v_gene: TRBV6-5